This T cell receptor beta chain was captured in a study of T cells after posttransplantation cyclophosphamide. TCRdb keeps only in-frame clones here, not all; method: immunoSEQ multiplex PCR. The sample has 45,000 to 65,000 clones; roughly 94% are singletons. The CDR3 is 16 amino acids. V lost 1 base and J 5 bases, leaving 18 bases between the germline ends. From germline, CDR1 is SGHRS and CDR2 YFSETQ. The chain combines TRBV5-1 with TRBJ2-5; D gene ambiguous. Sequencing input: PBMCs. The sequence was collected from a woman younger than 45 in good health and a related stem cell transplant donor. The CDR3 loop reads CASSLYTGIASETQYF. Written as DNA, the CDR3 is TGCGCCAGCAGCTTGTATACGGGTATTGCTTCGGAGACCCAGTACTTC.